This T cell receptor (beta chain) appears in the sequencing data of a study of blood T cell repertoires in COVID-19. Background on the study: The study drew acute and convalescent COVID-19 samples from the United States, Italy and Spain.

Original data processing: The assay estimated nucleated cells by amplifying reference gene primers. This table comes from immunoSEQ multiplex PCR, and its TCRdb copy is limited to in-frame clones, with some not included. For V, J and clone size, that table is used; D and trimming come from the DNA. This sample has more than 400,000 clones, with around 91% found just once. The sample holds one count of this clone. Per the germline V gene, CDR1 is SNHLY and CDR2 is FYNNEI. CDR3 length: 14 amino acids. The junction had 2 bases not matched to a gene; V was cut back by 3 bases and J by 2 bases. The sequence derives from a man in his late teens or twenties who had recovered from COVID-19. The chain has TRBV2 and TRBJ2-3; the match to TRBD1 covers 7 bases. The sample consisted of PBMCs or T cells enriched from blood (not recorded which). CDR3 coding DNA: TGTGCCAGCAGTGACAGGGGGATCACAGATACGCAGTATTTT. This translates into CASSDRGITDTQYF. Looking up the rest from reference TRBV2 and TRBJ2-3 gives the full variable domain: EPEVTQTPSHQVTQMGQEVILRCVPISNHLYFYWYRQILGQKVEFLVSFYNNEISEKSEIFDDQFSVERPDGSNFTLKIRSTKLEDSAMYFCASSDRGITDTQYFGPGTRLTVL.